The 28 T cell receptor beta chains below all came from one sample that was sequenced in a study of T cell responses to AZD1222 COVID-19 vaccine. Produced via immunoSEQ multiplex PCR; TCRdb's table is partial and in-frame only. The table shows roughly 200,000 clones, with approximately 91% occurring only once. The sequencing here drew on peripheral blood, taken 28 days after the second AZD1222 dose. These receptors were collected from an adult who received the AZD1222 COVID-19 vaccine.

Of note for this clone: This specimen includes other DNA sequences encoding the same CDR3. The chain employs TRBV12-3 or TRBV12-4 and TRBJ1-2; TRBD1 aligns across 10 bases. This CDR3 spans 13 amino acids. V lost 4 bases to trimming and J lost 5 bases; unmatched junction nucleotides: 1. The CDR3 spells CASSSGQGYGYTF. As DNA, the CDR3 is TGTGCCAGCAGTTCGGGACAGGGGTATGGCTACACCTTC.

This chain links TRBV11-3 with TRBJ1-1; D remains unclear. The CDR3 has 15 residues. With 5 bases removed from V and 4 bases from J, the gap between germline ends came to 17 bases. Germline V gives CDR1 SGHNT, CDR2 YENEEA. The CDR3 loop reads CASSPLGLEGTEAFF. CDR3 coding DNA: TGTGCCAGCAGCCCTCTGGGATTAGAGGGCACTGAAGCTTTCTTT.

This sequence joins TRBV9 and TRBJ1-6; no clear D gene. Germline-derived CDR1 and CDR2 are SGDLS and YYNGEE. This CDR3 region has 17 residues. V was pared by 4 bases and J by 7 bases, with 21 bases between. Here the CDR3 DNA reads TGTGCCAGCAGCCTGTTAGGCCAGCGTGAAGGGAATTCACCCCTCCACTTT. Translated: CASSLLGQREGNSPLHF. Together with reference TRBV9 and TRBJ1-6, the CDR3 gives the full variable domain: DSGVTQTPKHLITATGQRVTLRCSPRSGDLSVYWYQQSLDQGLQFLIQYYNGEERAKGNILERFSAQQFPDLHSELNLSSLELGDSALYFCASSLLGQREGNSPLHFGNGTRLTVT.

The chain links TRBV6-5 to TRBJ1-2, with 7 bases aligning to TRBD1. The CDR3 is 14 residues long. V lost 0 bases and J lost 10; bases outside the gene matches: 8. The germline gives CDR1 MNHEY, CDR2 SVGAGI. The CDR3 loop is CASSYSTGSEPYTF. The DNA for the CDR3 is TGTGCCAGCAGTTACTCGACAGGGTCGGAACCCTACACCTTC.

The rearrangement joins TRBV2 to TRBJ2-7, with 10 bases aligning to TRBD2. CDR1 SNHLY and CDR2 FYNNEI come from the germline V gene. The J segment lost 0 bases and the V segment lost 7 bases, leaving 3 bases of the junction unmatched. This CDR3 spans 14 amino acids. The CDR3 protein is CASKSGGVSYEQYF. Here the CDR3 DNA reads TGTGCCAGCAAGAGCGGGGGGGTCTCCTACGAGCAGTACTTC.

The chain employs TRBV16 and TRBJ2-7; TRBD2 is a possible D gene (5 bases). Trimming took off 0 bases at V and 3 bases at J, with 12 bases between the two ends. The germline CDR1 and CDR2 sequences are KGHSY and FQNENV. The CDR3 length is 15 residues. The CDR3 DNA reads TGTGCCAGCAGCCAATCGAGCGGCAGTTTCTACGAGCAGTACTTC. Its protein is CASSQSSGSFYEQYF.

The gene calls are TRBV28 and TRBJ2-1; TRBD1 is a possible D gene (6 bases). V was shortened by 7 bases and J by 8 bases, with 15 bases between the two germline ends. This CDR3 has 13 residues. Per germline, CDR1 MDHEN and CDR2 SYDVKM. The CDR3 protein is CASTQQGLYEQFF. DNA of the CDR3: TGTGCCAGCACCCAACAGGGTCTCTATGAGCAGTTCTTC.

V and J are TRBV24-1 and TRBJ2-7; 7 positions match TRBD2. From germline, CDR1 is KGHDR and CDR2 SFDVKD. The CDR3 has 16 amino acids. V shed 2 bases and J 3 bases; nucleotides not matched to a gene: 9. CDR3 region: CATSDSFSSGGYEQYF. In DNA, the CDR3 is TGTGCCACCAGTGATTCCTTTTCCTCGGGGGGCTACGAGCAGTACTTC.

The chain joins TRBV29-1 to TRBJ2-7; 10 bases map to TRBD1. Germline CDR1 is SQVTM and CDR2 is ANQGSEA. With 6 bases clipped from V and 6 bases from J, the junction kept 8 bases outside the gene matches. The CDR3 length is 13 residues. CDR3 region: CSVAGTGEAEQYF. DNA of the CDR3: TGCAGCGTGGCCGGGACAGGGGAGGCCGAGCAGTACTTC.

The rearrangement joins TRBV11-2 to TRBJ2-2; 12 nucleotides match TRBD2. Germline trimming cut 3 bases from V and 7 bases from J; bases unmatched to any gene: 3. The CDR3 is 15 amino acids. Germline loops: CDR1 SGHAT, CDR2 FQNNGV. The chain's CDR3 is CASSFTSGGHGELFF. In DNA, the CDR3 is TGTGCCAGCAGCTTCACTAGCGGGGGGCACGGGGAGCTGTTTTTT.

The V and J genes are TRBV28 and TRBJ1-1; D gene uncertain. Germline values: CDR1 MDHEN, CDR2 SYDVKM. V gave up 2 bases and J gave up 1 base, with 17 bases separating them. The CDR3 sequence is 17 residues long. The CDR3 DNA reads TGTGCCAGCAGTTTACGGTCCTTAGGGTGGGGGAACACTGAAGCTTTCTTT. It is translated as CASSLRSLGWGNTEAFF.

This chain uses TRBV4-1 with TRBJ2-7, with 7 bases that match TRBD2. The CDR3 has 16 amino acids. With V trimmed by 1 base and J by 3 bases, 9 bases remained unmatched. CDR1 and CDR2 (germline): MGHRA, YSYEKL. The CDR3 protein is CASSQGFGGSFYEQYF. The CDR3 coding sequence is TGCGCCAGCAGCCAAGGGTTCGGGGGGAGTTTCTACGAGCAGTACTTC.

This chain joins TRBV12-5 and TRBJ2-1; 10 bases align to TRBD2. The V segment lost 9 bases and the J segment 0 bases; nucleotides outside the gene matches: 8. The CDR3 runs 16 residues. The germline V gene has CDR1 LGHNT and CDR2 FRNRAP. The chain's CDR3 is CASGLSGGSSYNEQFF. CDR3 sequence (DNA): TGTGCTAGCGGCCTTAGCGGGGGGAGCTCCTACAATGAGCAGTTCTTC.

This clone was detected only once. V and J are TRBV29-1 and TRBJ1-2; D is possibly TRBD1 (6 bases). Germline V CDR1 and CDR2: SQVTM, ANQGSEA. The CDR3 extends over 13 amino acids. V was cut by 4 bases and J by 8 bases, with 17 bases left in between. CDR3: CSVVRGAMGGYTF. In DNA form, the CDR3 reads TGCAGCGTTGTTCGGGGGGCTATGGGAGGCTACACCTTC.

This chain links TRBV10-3 with TRBJ2-1, with 13 bases lining up with TRBD2. With V trimmed by 7 bases and J by 7 bases, 4 bases remained unmatched. Germline values: CDR1 ENHRY, CDR2 SYGVKD. The CDR3 is 14 residues long. The CDR3 protein is CAITGLAGANEQFF. CDR3 DNA sequence: TGTGCCATCACTGGACTAGCGGGAGCGAATGAGCAGTTCTTC.

This CDR3 reads CASSWDRGILSPLHF. The DNA of the CDR3 is TGTGCCAGCAGCTGGGACAGGGGGATACTTTCACCCCTCCACTTT. The J gene is TRBJ1-6, the V gene TRBV3-1 (or the pseudogene TRBV3-2); 11 bases map to TRBD1. The CDR3 extends over 15 amino acids. V was pared by 5 bases and J by 9 bases, with 6 bases of the junction left unmatched. CDR1 is LGHDT, CDR2 YNNKEL, per germline (reference sequence).

The J gene is TRBJ1-2, the V gene TRBV28; D ambiguous. Germline lookup yields CDR1 MDHEN and CDR2 SYDVKM. The ends were cut back, 0 bases at V and 8 bases at J, with 16 bases in the middle. The CDR3 is made up of 15 amino acids. CDR3 coding DNA: TGTGCCAGCAGTTTATGGCAGGTGCCCTCTTTCGGCTACACCTTC. This sequence encodes CASSLWQVPSFGYTF.

The rearrangement links TRBV5-1 to TRBJ1-1, with unresolved D. The V gene lost 0 bases and the J gene lost 4 bases, with 10 bases spanning the gap. The CDR3 spans 14 residues. Germline CDR1 and CDR2: SGHRS and YFSETQ. The CDR3 DNA sequence: TGCGCCAGCAGCTTGGGGGGTAAGGCCACTGAAGCTTTCTTT. Translation gives CASSLGGKATEAFF.

This clone was found once. In DNA, the CDR3 is TGTGCCAGCACGTTGTTAGGGGACACCGGGGAGCTGTTTTTT. This gives the protein CASTLLGDTGELFF. The chain combines TRBV28 with TRBJ2-2; possible D gene TRBD1, 5 bases. The CDR3 is 14 amino acids. Per the germline V gene, CDR1 is MDHEN and CDR2 is SYDVKM. Trimming left V 7 bases short and J 3 bases short, with 12 bases between.

The rearrangement joins TRBV7-3 to TRBJ2-1, with D possibly being TRBD2 (5 bases). V was shortened by 4 bases and J by 2 bases, with 9 bases between the two germline ends. The CDR3 has 14 amino acids. The V gene's germline CDR1 is SGHTA and CDR2 FQGTGA. For the CDR3, the DNA is TGTGCCAGCAGCTCCCCGGGAACCTACAATGAGCAGTTCTTC. It specifies CASSSPGTYNEQFF.

The CDR3 DNA reads as TGTGCCAGCAGCCAAGAAAGACCAGGGGGGACTAGTGAAGCTTTCTTT. It yields the protein CASSQERPGGTSEAFF. The V call is TRBV4-2, the J call TRBJ1-1, with 7 bases that match TRBD1. V lost 0 bases to trimming and J lost 7 bases; unmatched junction nucleotides: 11. The CDR3 totals 16 residues. CDR1 and CDR2 (germline): LGHNA, YNFKEQ.

This clone was seen once. The J gene is TRBJ2-1, the V gene TRBV5-8, with TRBD2 identical over 10 bases. Germline lookup yields CDR1 SGHTS and CDR2 YDEGEE. J was trimmed by 6 bases and V by 4 bases; bases with no gene match: 4. The CDR3 totals 14 residues. The CDR3 protein is CASSPGTSVNEQFF. The DNA for the CDR3 is TGTGCCAGCAGCCCCGGGACTAGCGTCAATGAGCAGTTCTTC.

This clone was picked up one time. This chain joins TRBV7-3 and TRBJ2-5, with 10 bases aligning to TRBD1. Looked up from germline, CDR1 is SGHTA and CDR2 is FQGTGA. J lost 3 bases, V lost 1 base, and 8 bases had no gene match. This CDR3 contains 17 residues. CDR3 sequence: CASSLMAPGTGEETQYF. The CDR3 DNA reads as TGTGCCAGCAGCTTAATGGCTCCCGGGACAGGGGAAGAGACCCAGTACTTC.

The chain links TRBV15 to TRBJ1-4; TRBD1 might be the D (6 bases). The ends were cut back, 2 bases at V and 7 bases at J, with 17 bases in the middle. Germline V CDR1 and CDR2: LNHNV, YYDKDF (reference sequence). This CDR3 contains 16 residues. CDR3 bases: TGTGCCACCAGCAGACAACCCAGGGGATGGGGTGAAAAACTGTTTTTT. This gives the protein CATSRQPRGWGEKLFF.

In this sample, this clone turned up once. The chain has TRBV28 and TRBJ2-4, with 7 bases matching TRBD1. Per the germline V gene, CDR1 is MDHEN and CDR2 is SYDVKM. The CDR3 runs 14 residues. J was trimmed by 6 bases and V by 5 bases; bases with no gene match: 7. The CDR3 bases are TGTGCCAGCAGTAGATACGCAGGGGGAAACATTCAGTACTTC. Its protein product is CASSRYAGGNIQYF.

The chain employs TRBV10-1 and TRBJ2-3, with D perhaps matching TRBD2 (6 bases). V was shortened by 10 bases and J by 6 bases, with 17 bases between the two germline ends. Germline values: CDR1 WNHNN, CDR2 SYGVQD (reference sequence). The CDR3 totals 13 residues. The DNA for the CDR3 is TGCGCCACCTCTAGCGACAGAGGGGATACGCAGTATTTT. Amino acids: CATSSDRGDTQYF.

The gene calls are TRBV28 and TRBJ1-3; D possibly corresponds to TRBD1 (5 bases). The CDR3 covers 16 residues. V was trimmed by 2 bases and J by 0 bases, leaving 11 bases between them. Germline CDR1 and CDR2: MDHEN and SYDVKM. Written as DNA, the CDR3 is TGTGCCAGCAGTTTACTCATGGGGCCCTCTGGAAACACCATATATTTT. Its translation is CASSLLMGPSGNTIYF.

This chain uses TRBV30 with TRBJ1-2; D gene uncertain. This CDR3 is 14 amino acids long. Germline loops: CDR1 GTSNPN, CDR2 SVGIG (reference sequence). The V gene lost 5 bases and the J gene lost 8 bases, with 21 bases spanning the gap. The CDR3 region has the DNA TGTGCCTGGGGCCCCATCGACGGCCTGAGGGGCTACACCTTC. Protein product: CAWGPIDGLRGYTF.